These 27 T cell receptor beta chains originate from one sample sequenced in a study of cytomegalovirus exposure and HLA in healthy donors. With 60 Vbeta and 13 Jbeta primers, the PCR was carried out. The protocol was immunoSEQ multiplex PCR, while the TCRdb copy is restricted to in-frame clones and leaves out a portion. This sample has just over 95,000 clones, with over 60% found just once. Sequencing was performed on PBMCs. These receptors originate from a human donor in good health.

This sequence joins TRBV5-1 and TRBJ2-7, with a tentative D call TRBD2 (5 bases). This CDR3 has 15 amino acids. Per germline, CDR1 SGHRS and CDR2 YFSETQ. V lost 1 base, J lost 0 bases, and 11 bases lay in between. The DNA for the CDR3 is TGCGCCAGCAGCTTGTCTCCGGCGGGCTCCTACGAGCAGTACTTC. As protein: CASSLSPAGSYEQYF.

The chain joins TRBV7-6 to TRBJ2-7, with 10 bases identical to TRBD1. The CDR3 length is 15 residues. CDR1 SGHVS and CDR2 FNYEAQ come from the germline V gene. Trimming removed 5 bases from V and 7 bases from J; junction bases left unmatched: 11. CDR3 coding DNA: TGTGCCAGCAGCCATCGACAGGGGGCATCGGGGGAGCAGTACTTC. This codes for CASSHRQGASGEQYF.

The V gene is TRBV12-5, the J gene TRBJ1-1, with 7 bases identical to TRBD1. The germline gives CDR1 LGHNT, CDR2 FRNRAP. The CDR3 runs to 16 residues. J lost 0 bases, V lost 6 bases, and 10 bases had no gene match. The CDR3 sequence: CASGTGNIIMNTEAFF. CDR3 DNA sequence: TGTGCTAGTGGGACAGGGAATATAATCATGAACACTGAAGCTTTCTTT.

The genes are TRBV10-3 and TRBJ2-1, with TRBD2 matching over 10 bases. The CDR3 sequence is 15 residues long. Germline-derived CDR1 and CDR2 are ENHRY and SYGVKD. The trim removed 4 bases at V and 4 bases at J, leaving 4 bases unmatched. This CDR3 is CAISAASGGYNEQFF. The CDR3 DNA follows: TGTGCCATCAGTGCGGCTAGCGGGGGATACAATGAGCAGTTCTTC.

V usage is TRBV5-6 and J usage is TRBJ1-1, with a weak D call TRBD1 (5 bases). Germline V gene data show CDR1 as SGHDT and CDR2 as YYEEEE. V was clipped by 4 bases and J by 6 bases, with 13 bases between them. CDR3 length: 13 residues. CDR3 DNA sequence: TGTGCCAGCAGCGGAAGGGGCGCCGCTGAAGCTTTCTTT. This translates into CASSGRGAAEAFF. Full variable domain (rest looked up from reference TRBV5-6 and TRBJ1-1): DAGVTQSPTHLIKTRGQQVTLRCSPKSGHDTVSWYQQALGQGPQFIFQYYEEEERQRGNFPDRFSGHQFPNYSSELNVNALLLGDSALYLCASSGRGAAEAFFGQGTRLTVV.

This chain uses TRBV12-5 with TRBJ2-6, with D possibly TRBD1 on 6 matching bases. V lost 2 bases, J lost 10 bases, and 18 bases lay in between. Germline CDR1 is LGHNT and CDR2 is FRNRAP. CDR3 length: 16 residues. CDR3 in amino acids: CASGLPAPGTRNVLTF. In DNA, the CDR3 is TGTGCTAGTGGTTTGCCAGCTCCAGGGACAAGAAACGTCCTGACTTTC.

This clone was seen a few times. The V and J genes are TRBV9 and TRBJ2-5; 7 bases are shared with TRBD2. With 0 bases clipped from V and 4 bases from J, the junction kept 21 bases outside the gene matches. This CDR3 has 20 residues. Germline V CDR1 and CDR2: SGDLS, YYNGEE. The CDR3 loop is CASSVATGLAVLTIGETQYF. CDR3 nucleotide sequence: TGTGCCAGCAGCGTAGCTACTGGTCTAGCGGTCCTCACGATCGGAGAGACCCAGTACTTC.

The chain has TRBV6-1 and TRBJ2-5; unclear D gene. Trimming cost V 7 bases and J 5 bases, with 11 bases left between them. Germline V CDR1 and CDR2: MNHNS, SASEGT. The CDR3 spans 12 residues. CDR3 residues: CASTETMETQYF. DNA of the CDR3: TGTGCCAGCACAGAAACCATGGAGACCCAGTACTTC.

The chain employs TRBV27 and TRBJ1-5; D is undetermined. The CDR3 has 14 amino acids. Germline V gene lookup returns CDR1 MNHEY and CDR2 SMNVEV (reference sequence). V was trimmed by 5 bases and J by 2 bases, leaving 10 bases between them. The CDR3 DNA sequence: TGTGCCAGCAGTCGCGGGGTAGGCAATCAGCCCCAGCATTTT. Amino acid sequence: CASSRGVGNQPQHF.

The chain links TRBV25-1 to TRBJ2-1; perhaps TRBD1 as D (5 bases). The CDR3 sequence is 15 residues long. Germline V CDR1 and CDR2: MGHDK, SYGVNS. V shed 0 bases and J shed 6 bases, with 12 bases lying between them. The CDR3 DNA sequence: TGTGCCAGCAGTGAATACAAAGGGGTTCTCAATGAGCAGTTCTTC. It translates to CASSEYKGVLNEQFF.

V gene TRBV12-2 combines with J gene TRBJ2-7; the table's D call, TRBD1, was not checked against the DNA. TRBV12-2 is described as a pseudogene. The CDR3 totals 18 residues. The CDR3 nucleotides are TGTGCAAGTCGCTTAGACCGGGACAGGGGAACCATTAACTACGAGCAGTACTTC. This sequence encodes CASRLDRDRGTINYEQYF.

J is TRBJ2-5 and V is TRBV5-1; 8 bases line up with TRBD2. The CDR3 extends over 17 amino acids. The junction had 13 bases not matched to a gene; V was cut back by 4 bases and J by 2 bases. Germline V gene lookup returns CDR1 SGHRS and CDR2 YFSETQ. CDR3 in DNA: TGCGCCAGCAGCGAAATAGTAGCGGGGCGGTTTCAAGAGACCCAGTACTTC. It encodes CASSEIVAGRFQETQYF.

V and J are TRBV6-1 and TRBJ1-1, with D possibly being TRBD1 (5 bases). Trimming took off 8 bases at V and 7 bases at J, with 11 bases between the two ends. CDR3 size: 11 residues. Germline V gene lookup returns CDR1 MNHNS and CDR2 SASEGT. In DNA, the CDR3 is TGTGCCAGCCTTTTAAGGGGTGAAGCTTTCTTT. The encoded protein is CASLLRGEAFF.

In this sample, this clone turned up once. This chain connects TRBV19 to TRBJ2-5; a possible D gene is TRBD2 (6 bases). The CDR3 loop spans 13 amino acids. With 4 bases removed from V and 1 base from J, the gap between germline ends came to 7 bases. Germline CDR1 is LNHDA and CDR2 is SQIVND (reference sequence). This CDR3 is CASSKRVQETQYF. In nucleotides, the CDR3 is TGTGCCAGTAGTAAGCGGGTCCAAGAGACCCAGTACTTC.

J is TRBJ2-7 and V is TRBV18; D might be TRBD1 (5 bases). V gave up 2 bases and J gave up 6 bases, with 14 bases separating them. The V gene's germline CDR1 is KGHSH and CDR2 LQKENI. The CDR3 is 14 amino acids. This CDR3 is CASSPGAGPREQYF. The CDR3 DNA follows: TGTGCCAGCTCACCAGGGGCAGGGCCCCGCGAGCAGTACTTC.

This clone was detected a few times. This chain uses TRBV29-1 with TRBJ2-7; 13 nucleotides agree with TRBD2. With V trimmed by 6 bases and J by 2 bases, 4 bases remained unmatched. This CDR3 has 14 amino acids. In germline, CDR1 is SQVTM, CDR2 ANQGSEA. CDR3 sequence (DNA): TGCAGCGTCGCCGGGACTAGCGGGACCTACGAGCAGTACTTC. Translation gives CSVAGTSGTYEQYF.

The rearrangement links TRBV5-1 to TRBJ2-5; possibly TRBD1 for D (6 bases). In germline, CDR1 is SGHRS, CDR2 YFSETQ. This CDR3 contains 14 residues. Trimming pared 2 bases from V and 5 bases from J, leaving 13 bases between. The CDR3 protein is CASSLQGHGETQYF. In DNA, the CDR3 is TGCGCCAGCAGCTTACAGGGTCATGGGGAGACCCAGTACTTC.

This CDR3 is CASSSGGTGGVGTKNIQYF. The CDR3 DNA follows: TGTGCCAGCAGTTCAGGGGGGACAGGGGGCGTGGGGACCAAAAACATTCAGTACTTC. The V gene is TRBV7-9, the J gene TRBJ2-4, with 12 bases that match TRBD1. Germline V gives CDR1 SEHNR, CDR2 FQNEAQ (reference sequence). This CDR3 region has 19 residues. J lost 2 bases, V lost 6 bases, and 14 bases had no gene match.

Only one count was recorded for this clone. V is TRBV18 and J is TRBJ1-1; D gene ambiguous. CDR3 length: 13 residues. Trimming left V 3 bases short and J 2 bases short, with 7 bases between. Germline assignment: CDR1 KGHSH and CDR2 LQKENI. The CDR3 DNA is TGTGCCAGCTCACCCCAGGCAAACACTGAAGCTTTCTTT. Protein: CASSPQANTEAFF.

This sequence joins TRBV7-8 and TRBJ1-5, with D tentatively TRBD1 (5 bases). V was pared by 3 bases and J by 3 bases, with 15 bases between. Per the germline V gene, CDR1 is SGHVS and CDR2 is FQNEAQ. This CDR3 spans 16 amino acids. The CDR3: CASSFPGERINQPQHF. Written as DNA, the CDR3 is TGTGCCAGCAGCTTTCCGGGGGAAAGGATCAATCAGCCCCAGCATTTT.

V usage is TRBV28 and J usage is TRBJ2-7; D gene ambiguous. The CDR3 extends over 13 amino acids. Per germline, CDR1 MDHEN and CDR2 SYDVKM. Trimming cost V 3 bases and J 4 bases, with 10 bases left between them. The CDR3 is CASSFGRPYEQYF. CDR3 sequence (DNA): TGTGCCAGCAGTTTCGGCAGGCCATACGAGCAGTACTTC.

The V call is TRBV7-6, the J call TRBJ2-7, with 7 positions matching TRBD1. Germline-derived CDR1 and CDR2 are SGHVS and FNYEAQ. The CDR3 has 17 residues. V dropped 1 base and J dropped 0; count of bases not matched to a gene: 9. The CDR3 nucleotides are TGTGCCAGCAGCTTAGGGTCAGGCCGGGACAGCTCCTACGAGCAGTACTTC. Translated, it gives CASSLGSGRDSSYEQYF.

The chain links TRBV29-1 to TRBJ1-1, with D possibly being TRBD1 (5 bases). The CDR3 contains 13 residues. CDR1 and CDR2 (germline): SQVTM, ANQGSEA. Trimming removed 7 bases at V and 1 base at J, with 13 bases between. CDR3 DNA sequence: TGCAGCGCAACCGACAGAAAGAACACTGAAGCTTTCTTT. This encodes CSATDRKNTEAFF.

The chain recombines TRBV10-2 with TRBJ1-1; D remains unclear. The germline V and J ends were trimmed by 6 bases and 3 bases, with 11 bases remaining between them. Looked up from germline, CDR1 is WSHSY and CDR2 is SAAADI. This CDR3 has 13 amino acids. The CDR3 sequence: CASSVDLDTEAFF. CDR3 coding DNA: TGCGCCAGCAGCGTGGACTTGGACACTGAAGCTTTCTTT.

The chain recombines TRBV5-1 with TRBJ1-1, with 8 bases that match TRBD1. V shed 0 bases, J shed 6 bases, and the junction held 10 bases outside the gene matches. CDR3 length equals 16 residues. Germline CDR1 reads SGHRS; CDR2 reads YFSETQ. CDR3 loop: CASSLDGTGSVAEAFF. The DNA for the CDR3 is TGCGCCAGCAGCTTGGACGGGACAGGATCTGTAGCTGAAGCTTTCTTT.

This clone was picked up a small number of times. J is TRBJ2-6 and V is TRBV5-4; D is uncertain. V lost 0 bases, J lost 3 bases, and 4 bases lay in between. Germline loops: CDR1 SGHNT, CDR2 YYREEE (reference sequence). The CDR3 covers 14 residues. In DNA form, the CDR3 reads TGTGCCAGCAGCTTGGCGGTTGGGGCCAACGTCCTGACTTTC. Translating it yields CASSLAVGANVLTF.

This clone was counted only a few times. J is TRBJ2-2 and V is TRBV7-9, with D unclear. This CDR3 is 15 amino acids long. Germline V gene sequence: CDR1 SEHNR, CDR2 FQNEAQ (reference sequence). Trimming shortened V by 5 bases and J by 1 base, and 11 bases separated the two germline ends. CDR3 sequence: CASSRSPKNTGELFF. DNA of the CDR3: TGTGCCAGCAGCCGTAGCCCGAAGAACACCGGGGAGCTGTTTTTT.